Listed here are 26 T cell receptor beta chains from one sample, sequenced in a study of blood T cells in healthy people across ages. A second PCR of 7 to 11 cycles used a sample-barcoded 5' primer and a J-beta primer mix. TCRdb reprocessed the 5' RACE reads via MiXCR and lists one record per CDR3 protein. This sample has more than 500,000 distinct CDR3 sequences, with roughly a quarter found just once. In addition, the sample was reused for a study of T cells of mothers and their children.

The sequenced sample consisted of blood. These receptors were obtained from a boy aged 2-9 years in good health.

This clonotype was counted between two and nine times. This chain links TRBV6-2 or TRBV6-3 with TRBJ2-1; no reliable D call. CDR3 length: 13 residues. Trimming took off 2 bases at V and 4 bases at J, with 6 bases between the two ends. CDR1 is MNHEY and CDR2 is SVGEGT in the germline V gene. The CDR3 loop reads CASSYRSYNEQFF. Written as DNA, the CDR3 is TGTGCCAGCAGTTACAGGTCTTACAATGAGCAGTTCTTC.

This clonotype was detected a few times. The CDR3 DNA sequence: TGTGCCAGCAGTGAATCTAAGGCGGGAGGTCAGGAGACCCAGTACTTC. This sequence encodes CASSESKAGGQETQYF. The rearrangement links TRBV25-1 to TRBJ2-5; 8 bases map to TRBD2. The CDR3 is 16 residues long. In germline, CDR1 is MGHDK, CDR2 SYGVNS. The trim removed 1 base at V and 5 bases at J, leaving 9 bases unmatched.

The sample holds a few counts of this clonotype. In DNA, the CDR3 is TGTGCCAGCAGCGTGGACGGAGGCACAAGAAAACTGTTTTTT. This codes for CASSVDGGTRKLFF. The V gene is TRBV9, the J gene TRBJ1-4; D not certain. V was pared by 2 bases and J by 10 bases, with 15 bases between. The CDR3 totals 14 residues. Germline CDR1 SGDLS, CDR2 YYNGEE.

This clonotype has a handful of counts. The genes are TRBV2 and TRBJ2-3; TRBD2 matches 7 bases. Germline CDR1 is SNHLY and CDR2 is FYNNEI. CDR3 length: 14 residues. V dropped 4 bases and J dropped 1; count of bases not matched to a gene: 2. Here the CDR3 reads CASSGGGRTDTQYF. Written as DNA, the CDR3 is TGTGCCAGCAGTGGGGGAGGGCGCACAGATACGCAGTATTTT.

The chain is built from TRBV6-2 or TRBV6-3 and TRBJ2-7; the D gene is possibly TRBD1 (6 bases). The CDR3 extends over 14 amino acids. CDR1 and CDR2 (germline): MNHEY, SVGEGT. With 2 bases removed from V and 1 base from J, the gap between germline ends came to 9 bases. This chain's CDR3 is CASSYETGSYEQYF. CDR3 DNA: TGTGCCAGCAGTTACGAAACAGGGTCCTACGAGCAGTACTTC.

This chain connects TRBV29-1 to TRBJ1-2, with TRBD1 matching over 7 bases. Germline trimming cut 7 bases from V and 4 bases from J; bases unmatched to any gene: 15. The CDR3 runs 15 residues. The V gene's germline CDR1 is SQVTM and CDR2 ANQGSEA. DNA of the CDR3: TGCAGCGCAGAAAATCGACAGGGACCCCTCTATGGCTACACCTTC. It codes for CSAENRQGPLYGYTF.

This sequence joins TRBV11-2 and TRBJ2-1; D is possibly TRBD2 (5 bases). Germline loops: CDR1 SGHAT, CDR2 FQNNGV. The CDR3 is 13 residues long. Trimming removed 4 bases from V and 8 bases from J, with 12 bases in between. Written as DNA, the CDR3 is TGTGCCAGCAGCTCCTCCCTTAGCGATGAGCAGTTCTTC. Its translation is CASSSSLSDEQFF.

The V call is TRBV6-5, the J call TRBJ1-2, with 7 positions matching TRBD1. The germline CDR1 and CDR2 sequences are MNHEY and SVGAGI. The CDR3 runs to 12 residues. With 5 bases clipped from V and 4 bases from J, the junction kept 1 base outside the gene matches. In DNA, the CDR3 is TGTGCCAGCAGTCGACAGGGCTATGGCTACACCTTC. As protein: CASSRQGYGYTF.

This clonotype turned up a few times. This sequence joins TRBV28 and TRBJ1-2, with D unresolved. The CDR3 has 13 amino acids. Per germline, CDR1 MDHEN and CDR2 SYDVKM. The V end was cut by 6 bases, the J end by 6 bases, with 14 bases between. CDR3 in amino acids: CASSPPDSHGYTF. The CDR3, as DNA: TGTGCCAGCAGCCCTCCCGATTCTCATGGCTACACCTTC.

For the CDR3, the DNA is TGTGCCAGCAGCTCACAGGGAGGGGCCCTTGAAAAACTGTTTTTT. It specifies CASSSQGGALEKLFF. The chain has TRBV11-2 and TRBJ1-4; possible D gene TRBD1, 6 bases. Germline V gene sequence: CDR1 SGHAT, CDR2 FQNNGV. V was shortened by 4 bases and J by 7 bases, with 16 bases between the two germline ends. This CDR3 contains 15 residues.

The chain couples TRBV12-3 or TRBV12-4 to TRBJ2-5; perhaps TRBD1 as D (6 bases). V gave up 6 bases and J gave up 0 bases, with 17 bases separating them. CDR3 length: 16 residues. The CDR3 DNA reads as TGTGCCAGCAGCCGGAGACGGGACACCTACCAAGAGACCCAGTACTTC. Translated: CASSRRRDTYQETQYF.

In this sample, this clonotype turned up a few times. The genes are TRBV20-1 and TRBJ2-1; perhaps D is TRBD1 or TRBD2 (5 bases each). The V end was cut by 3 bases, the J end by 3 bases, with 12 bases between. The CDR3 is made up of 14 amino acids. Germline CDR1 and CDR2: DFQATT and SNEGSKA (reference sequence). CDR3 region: CSASPGRDYNEQFF. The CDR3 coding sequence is TGCAGTGCTAGTCCGGGGCGCGACTACAATGAGCAGTTCTTC.

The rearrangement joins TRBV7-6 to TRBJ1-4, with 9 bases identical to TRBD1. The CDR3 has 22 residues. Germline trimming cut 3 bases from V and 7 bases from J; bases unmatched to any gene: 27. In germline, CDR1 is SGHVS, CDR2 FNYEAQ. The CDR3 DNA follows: TGTGCCAGCAGCTTCCCAAAACATCCCGGGACAGGGCCAGGCAGGGGCGGTGAAAAACTGTTTTTT. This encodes CASSFPKHPGTGPGRGGEKLFF. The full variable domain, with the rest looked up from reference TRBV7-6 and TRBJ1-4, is GAGVSQSPRYKVTKRGQDVALRCDPISGHVSLYWYRQALGQGPEFLTYFNYEAQQDKSGLPNDRFSAERPEGSISTLTIQRTEQRDSAMYRCASSFPKHPGTGPGRGGEKLFFGSGTQLSVL.

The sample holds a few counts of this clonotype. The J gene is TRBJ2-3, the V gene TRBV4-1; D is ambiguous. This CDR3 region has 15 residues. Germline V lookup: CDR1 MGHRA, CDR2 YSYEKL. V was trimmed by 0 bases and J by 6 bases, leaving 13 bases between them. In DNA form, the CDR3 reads TGCGCCAGCAGCCAAGATTGGAGCTCCCCGGATACGCAGTATTTT. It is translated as CASSQDWSSPDTQYF.

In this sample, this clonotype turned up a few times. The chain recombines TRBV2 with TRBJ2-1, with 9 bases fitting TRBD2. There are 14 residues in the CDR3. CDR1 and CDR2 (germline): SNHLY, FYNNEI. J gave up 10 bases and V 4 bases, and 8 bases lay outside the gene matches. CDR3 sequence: CASSGAGLAGEQFF. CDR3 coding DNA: TGTGCCAGCAGTGGGGCGGGACTAGCAGGAGAGCAGTTCTTC.

CDR3 DNA sequence: TGTGCCATCAGAGTATGGAGGGGTCCTAGCACAGATACGCAGTATTTT. Translation gives CAIRVWRGPSTDTQYF. The chain uses TRBV10-3 and TRBJ2-3; possibly TRBD2 for D (6 bases). The CDR3 consists of 16 residues. The V end lost 6 bases, the J end lost 0 bases, and 16 bases lay between the germline ends. Germline values: CDR1 ENHRY, CDR2 SYGVKD.

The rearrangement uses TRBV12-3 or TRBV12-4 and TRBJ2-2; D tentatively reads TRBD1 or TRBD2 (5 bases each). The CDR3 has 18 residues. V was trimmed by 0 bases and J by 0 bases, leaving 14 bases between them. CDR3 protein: CASSLAGTPESNTGELFF. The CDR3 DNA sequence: TGTGCCAGCAGTTTAGCGGGGACCCCGGAATCGAACACCGGGGAGCTGTTTTTT.

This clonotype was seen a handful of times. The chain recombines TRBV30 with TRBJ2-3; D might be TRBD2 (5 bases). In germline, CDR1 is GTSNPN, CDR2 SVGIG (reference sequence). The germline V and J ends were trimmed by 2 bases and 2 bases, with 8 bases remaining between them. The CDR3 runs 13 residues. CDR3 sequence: CAWSRDTTDTQYF. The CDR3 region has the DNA TGTGCCTGGAGTCGGGATACCACAGATACGCAGTATTTT.

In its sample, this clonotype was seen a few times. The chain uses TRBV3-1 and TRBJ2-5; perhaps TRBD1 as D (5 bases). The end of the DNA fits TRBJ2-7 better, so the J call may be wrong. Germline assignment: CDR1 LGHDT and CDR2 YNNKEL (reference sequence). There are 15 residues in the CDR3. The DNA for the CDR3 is TGTGCCAGCAGCCGAAGCGCCCAGGGATCCTACGAGCAGTACTTC. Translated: CASSRSAQGSYEQYF.

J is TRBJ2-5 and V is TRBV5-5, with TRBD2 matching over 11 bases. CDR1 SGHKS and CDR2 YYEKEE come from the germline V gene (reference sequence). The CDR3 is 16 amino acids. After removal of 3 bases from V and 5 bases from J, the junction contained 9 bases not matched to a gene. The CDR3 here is CASSWPLAGGGETQYF. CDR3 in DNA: TGTGCCAGCAGCTGGCCGCTAGCGGGAGGTGGGGAGACCCAGTACTTC.

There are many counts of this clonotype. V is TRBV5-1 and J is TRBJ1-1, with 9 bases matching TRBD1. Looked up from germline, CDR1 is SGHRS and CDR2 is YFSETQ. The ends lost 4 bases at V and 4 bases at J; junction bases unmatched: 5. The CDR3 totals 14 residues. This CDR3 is CASSDTGGITEAFF. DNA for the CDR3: TGCGCCAGCAGCGACACAGGGGGCATCACTGAAGCTTTCTTT.

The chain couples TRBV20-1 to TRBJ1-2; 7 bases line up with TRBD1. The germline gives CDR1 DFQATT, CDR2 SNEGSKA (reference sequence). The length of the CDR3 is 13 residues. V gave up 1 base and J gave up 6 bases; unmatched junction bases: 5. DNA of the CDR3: TGCAGTGCTAGAGTGGCGACAGGGAATGGCTACACCTTC. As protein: CSARVATGNGYTF.

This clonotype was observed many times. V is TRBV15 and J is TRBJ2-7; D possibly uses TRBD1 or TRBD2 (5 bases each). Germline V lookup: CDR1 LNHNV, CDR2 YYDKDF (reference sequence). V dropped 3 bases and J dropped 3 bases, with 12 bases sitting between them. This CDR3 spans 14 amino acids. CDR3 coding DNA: TGTGCCACCAGCAGTGAGGGGATTAACTACGAGCAGTACTTC. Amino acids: CATSSEGINYEQYF.

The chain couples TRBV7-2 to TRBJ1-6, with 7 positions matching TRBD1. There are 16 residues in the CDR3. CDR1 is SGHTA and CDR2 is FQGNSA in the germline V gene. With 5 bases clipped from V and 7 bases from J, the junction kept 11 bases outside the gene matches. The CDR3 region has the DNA TGTGCCAGCAGCGGACGGCAGGGGGGAGACAATTCACCCCTCCACTTT. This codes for CASSGRQGGDNSPLHF.

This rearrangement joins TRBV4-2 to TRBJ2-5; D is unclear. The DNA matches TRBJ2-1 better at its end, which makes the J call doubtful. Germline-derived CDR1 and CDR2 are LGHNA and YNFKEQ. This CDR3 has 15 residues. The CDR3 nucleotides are TGTGCCAGCAGCCAAGAAGAGCCAGCCAACAATGAGCAGTTCTTC. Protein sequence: CASSQEEPANNEQFF.

For the CDR3, the DNA is TGTGCCAGCAGCCAAGGATGGGCAGGGGGCCTCTACGAGCAGTACTTC. As protein: CASSQGWAGGLYEQYF. This chain uses TRBV3-1 with TRBJ2-7; 8 bases fit TRBD1. Trimming removed 1 base from V and 3 bases from J; junction bases left unmatched: 8. The CDR3 is 16 residues long. CDR1 is LGHDT and CDR2 is YNNKEL in the germline V gene (reference sequence).